The present TCR beta chain was sequenced within a study of blood T cell repertoires in COVID-19. Repertoires were generated with immunoSEQ multiplex PCR, while TCRdb's copy carries only in-frame clones and drops some. The sample comprises 110,000 to 150,000 clones, 70% to 80% of which are singletons, and less than 4.5% rests with the top ten. The sequencing sample was made of peripheral blood. The sequence was collected from a man in his 60s with acute or convalescent COVID-19.

The CDR3 sequence is CASSAVAESSYNEQFF. The CDR3 DNA follows: TGTGCCAGCAGCGCCGTAGCGGAGAGCTCCTACAATGAGCAGTTCTTC. The gene calls are TRBV13 and TRBJ2-1, with a weak D call TRBD2 (6 bases). The CDR3 sequence is 16 residues long. V shed 5 bases and J shed 0 bases, with 14 bases lying between them. Germline lookup yields CDR1 PRHDT and CDR2 FYEKMQ (reference sequence). Full variable domain (rest looked up from reference TRBV13 and TRBJ2-1): AAGVIQSPRHLIKEKRETATLKCYPIPRHDTVYWYQQGPGQDPQFLISFYEKMQSDKGSIPDRFSAQQFSDYHSELNMSSLELGDSALYFCASSAVAESSYNEQFFGPGTRLTVL.